Each of the 12 T cell receptor beta chains below was sequenced from the same sample in a study of technical replicates of blood from a few donors. Data came from immunoSEQ multiplex PCR; TCRdb stores just in-frame clones and leaves some out. The sample has about 79,000 clones; around 90% are singletons. The sample taken for sequencing was T cells isolated from PBMCs. All receptors derive from a human donor in good health. Some clones in this sample may be carry-over from other donors' samples.

A single count supports this clone. The gene calls are TRBV18 and TRBJ2-3; 10 bases are a match to TRBD1. Germline V gives CDR1 KGHSH, CDR2 LQKENI. This CDR3 comprises 15 residues. Trimming removed 3 bases from V and 6 bases from J; junction bases left unmatched: 6. CDR3 loop: CASSPGQGRTDTQYF. CDR3 DNA sequence: TGTGCCAGCTCACCGGGACAGGGGAGAACGGATACGCAGTATTTT. The variable domain in full, completed from reference TRBV18 and TRBJ2-3, reads NAGVMQNPRHLVRRRGQEARLRCSPMKGHSHVYWYRQLPEEGLKFMVYLQKENIIDESGMPKERFSAEFPKEGPSILRIQQVVRGDSAAYFCASSPGQGRTDTQYFGPGTRLTVL.

The rearrangement uses TRBV6-5 and TRBJ1-2, with D unclear. V was shortened by 6 bases and J by 1 base, with 9 bases between the two germline ends. This CDR3 is 13 amino acids long. In germline, CDR1 is MNHEY, CDR2 SVGAGI. Here the CDR3 DNA reads TGTGCCAGCAGCCCAGTGTTTAACTATGGCTACACCTTC. As protein: CASSPVFNYGYTF.

CDR3 loop: CASSLLGPTGHEKLFF. The CDR3 DNA follows: TGTGCCAGCAGCTTATTAGGTCCAACAGGGCATGAAAAACTGTTTTTT. This sequence joins TRBV7-9 and TRBJ1-4; possibly TRBD1 for D (6 bases). Germline V CDR1 and CDR2: SEHNR, FQNEAQ (reference sequence). The V and J ends lost 2 bases and 6 bases respectively, with 16 bases between them. The CDR3 is 16 amino acids.

The genes are TRBV9 and TRBJ1-5; 7 nucleotides agree with TRBD1. CDR1 SGDLS and CDR2 YYNGEE come from the germline V gene. The CDR3 sequence is 14 residues long. The V and J ends lost 5 bases and 2 bases, in that order; junction bases with no gene match: 4. The CDR3 region is CASSDRVGNQPQHF. CDR3 nucleotides: TGTGCCAGCAGTGACAGGGTAGGCAATCAGCCCCAGCATTTT. Filled out from reference TRBV9 and TRBJ1-5, the complete variable domain reads DSGVTQTPKHLITATGQRVTLRCSPRSGDLSVYWYQQSLDQGLQFLIQYYNGEERAKGNILERFSAQQFPDLHSELNLSSLELGDSALYFCASSDRVGNQPQHFGDGTRLSIL.

In this sample, this clone turned up once. V gene TRBV6-1 combines with J gene TRBJ1-2; 9 nucleotides align to TRBD1. The CDR3 sequence is 13 residues long. Trimming took 5 bases from V and 4 from J; bases not matched to a gene: 2. In germline, CDR1 is MNHNS, CDR2 SASEGT. The chain's CDR3 is CASSTQGAYGYTF. The CDR3 DNA reads as TGTGCCAGCAGTACACAGGGGGCCTATGGCTACACCTTC.

The chain uses TRBV28 and TRBJ2-7; D ambiguous. Germline-derived CDR1 and CDR2 are MDHEN and SYDVKM. This CDR3 spans 13 amino acids. V lost 2 bases, J lost 5 bases, and 10 bases lay in between. CDR3 sequence reads: CASSLQAWDEQYF. The CDR3 DNA follows: TGTGCCAGCAGTTTACAGGCCTGGGACGAGCAGTACTTC.

With respect to this clone: The limits of the CDR3 on the DNA are not certain, so only TCRdb's listed CDR3 is given. The chain combines TRBV27 with TRBJ2-2; TRBD2, as called in the table, went unchecked against the DNA. Inclusive of both ends, the CDR3 amounts to 14 amino acids. Germline loops: CDR1 MNHEY, CDR2 SMNVEV (reference sequence). The CDR3 spells CASSSSRYTGELFF.

The chain is built from TRBV6-5 and TRBJ2-5; possible D gene TRBD1, 6 bases. The ends were cut back, 6 bases at V and 2 bases at J, with 16 bases in the middle. The CDR3 totals 15 residues. Germline V CDR1 and CDR2: MNHEY, SVGAGI. The CDR3 is CASRLYRTVQETQYF. CDR3 sequence (DNA): TGTGCCAGCAGATTATACAGGACAGTTCAAGAGACCCAGTACTTC.

The genes are TRBV5-1 and TRBJ1-2; D uncertain. The CDR3 consists of 14 residues. Trimming cost V 3 bases and J 6 bases, with 15 bases left between them. Germline CDR1 SGHRS, CDR2 YFSETQ. The CDR3 spells CASSWTALADGYTF. DNA of the CDR3: TGCGCCAGCAGCTGGACTGCCTTAGCGGATGGCTACACCTTC.

This clone turned up a few times. This chain joins TRBV5-8 and TRBJ1-1; 7 bases align to TRBD1. This CDR3 region has 12 residues. V was clipped by 3 bases and J by 7 bases; unmatched bases: 3. Germline V CDR1 and CDR2: SGHTS, YDEGEE. This chain's CDR3 is CASSWDSGEAFF. In nucleotides, the CDR3 is TGTGCCAGCAGCTGGGACAGCGGTGAAGCTTTCTTT.

The chain is built from TRBV30 and TRBJ2-5; the D gene is possibly TRBD1 (6 bases). CDR3 length: 13 residues. Germline V gene lookup returns CDR1 GTSNPN and CDR2 SVGIG (reference sequence). Trimming removed 5 bases at V and 4 bases at J, with 14 bases between. CDR3 sequence: CAWDKTGPETQYF. The CDR3 bases are TGTGCCTGGGACAAGACAGGCCCAGAGACCCAGTACTTC.

CDR3 amino acids: CASSQDFAVTDTQYF. The CDR3 DNA follows: TGCGCCAGCAGCCAAGATTTTGCAGTCACAGATACGCAGTATTTT. The chain is built from TRBV4-3 and TRBJ2-3; D call uncertain. Trimming took 0 bases from V and 2 from J, leaving 9 bases between them. The germline gives CDR1 LGHNA, CDR2 YSLEER. The CDR3 totals 15 residues.